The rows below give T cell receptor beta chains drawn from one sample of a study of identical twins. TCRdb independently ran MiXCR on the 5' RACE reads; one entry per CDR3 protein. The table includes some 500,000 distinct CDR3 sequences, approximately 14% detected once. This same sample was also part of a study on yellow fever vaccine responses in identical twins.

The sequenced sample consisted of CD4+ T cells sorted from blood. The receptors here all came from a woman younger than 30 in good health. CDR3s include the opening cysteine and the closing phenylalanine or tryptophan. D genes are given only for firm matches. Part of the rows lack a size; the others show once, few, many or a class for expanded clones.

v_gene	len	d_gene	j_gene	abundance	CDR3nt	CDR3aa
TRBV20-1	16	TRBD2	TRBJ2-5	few	TGCAGTGCTAGAGGGGCTAGCGGGGGGGCGATAGAGACCCAGTACTTC	CSARGASGGAIETQYF
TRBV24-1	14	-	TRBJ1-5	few	TGTGCCACCAAGGGACCGTTCGAATATCAGCCCCAGCATTTT	CATKGPFEYQPQHF
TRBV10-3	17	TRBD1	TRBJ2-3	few	TGTGCCATCAGACCGGGACAGGGCCTTTCGGGCACAGATACGCAGTATTTT	CAIRPGQGLSGTDTQYF
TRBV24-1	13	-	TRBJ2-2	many	TGTGCCACCAGTGCCGTGCACGCCGGGGAGCTGTTTTTT	CATSAVHAGELFF
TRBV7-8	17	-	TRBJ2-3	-	TGTGCCAGCAGCCTTAGCCGCTTCCAGGGGCGGACAGATACGCAGTATTTT	CASSLSRFQGRTDTQYF
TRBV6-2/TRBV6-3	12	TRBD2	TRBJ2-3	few	TGTGCCAGTGGACTAGTTCAAGATACGCAGTATTTT	CASGLVQDTQYF
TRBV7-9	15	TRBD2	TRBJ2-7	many	TGTGCCAGCAGCGCCGGACTAGCGGGAGTTGCCGAGCAGTACTTC	CASSAGLAGVAEQYF
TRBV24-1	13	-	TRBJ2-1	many	TGTGCCACCAGTGACCCCAGAAGGGATGAGCAGTTCTTC	CATSDPRRDEQFF
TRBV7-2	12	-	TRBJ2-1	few	TGTGCCAGCAGCTGGCTAGGTACTGAGCAGTTCTTC	CASSWLGTEQFF
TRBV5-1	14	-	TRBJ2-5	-	TGCGCCAGCAGCGGAACGGCAGGGGAAGAGACCCAGTACTTC	CASSGTAGEETQYF
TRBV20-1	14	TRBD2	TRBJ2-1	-	TGCAGTGCCGAAGGGACTAGCGCGTACAATGAGCAGTTCTTC	CSAEGTSAYNEQFF
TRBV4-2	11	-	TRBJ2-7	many	TGTGCCAGCAGCTCCCCCGACGAGCAGTACTTC	CASSSPDEQYF
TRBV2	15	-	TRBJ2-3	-	TGTGCCAGCCTACTTCTGATGGCTAGCACAGATACGCAGTATTTT	CASLLLMASTDTQYF
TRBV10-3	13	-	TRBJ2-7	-	TGTGCCATCAGCGCAGGGAGCTCCTACGAGCAGTACTTC	CAISAGSSYEQYF
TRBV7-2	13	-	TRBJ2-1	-	TGTGCCAGCAGCTTAAATTCCCGCAATGAGCAGTTCTTC	CASSLNSRNEQFF
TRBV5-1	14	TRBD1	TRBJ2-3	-	TGCGCCAGCAGGAGGGGGCTGTGGACAGATACGCAGTATTTT	CASRRGLWTDTQYF
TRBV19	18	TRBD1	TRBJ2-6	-	TGTGCCAGTAGTACAAGGACAGGAAGAAGCTCTGGGGCCAACGTCCTGACTTTC	CASSTRTGRSSGANVLTF
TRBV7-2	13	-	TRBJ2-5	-	TGTGCCAGCACAGGGAGGGGGCAAGAGACCCAGTACTTC	CASTGRGQETQYF
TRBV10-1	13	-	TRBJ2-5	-	TGCGCCAGCAGTGGCGTAGGGAAAGAGACCCAGTACTTC	CASSGVGKETQYF
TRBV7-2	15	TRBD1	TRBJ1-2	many	TGTGCCAGCAGCCGACAAGGACAGGGGCCCTATGGCTACACCTTC	CASSRQGQGPYGYTF
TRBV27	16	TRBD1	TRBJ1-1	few	TGTGCCAGCCTCGCTAGGGCAGGGGGCTTGAACACTGAAGCTTTCTTT	CASLARAGGLNTEAFF
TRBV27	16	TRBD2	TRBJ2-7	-	TGTGCCAGCAGTGTTACCGTACTAGCGCCTCCCTACGAGCAGTACTTC	CASSVTVLAPPYEQYF
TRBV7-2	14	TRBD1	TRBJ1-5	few	TGTGCCAGCAGCCTCGACAGGGCTTATCAGCCCCAGCATTTT	CASSLDRAYQPQHF
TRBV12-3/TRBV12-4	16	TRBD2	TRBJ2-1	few	TGTGCCAGCAGTGGCCTCCTAGCGGGGGTTTACAATGAGCAGTTCTTC	CASSGLLAGVYNEQFF
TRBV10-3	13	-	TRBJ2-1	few	TGTGCCTACCGGGACACAGCCAACAATGAGCAGTTCTTC	CAYRDTANNEQFF
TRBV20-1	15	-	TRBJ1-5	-	TGCAGTGCTAGAAAAGGGGAAAACGGCAATCAGCCCCAGCATTTT	CSARKGENGNQPQHF
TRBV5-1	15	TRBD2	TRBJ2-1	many	TGCGCCAGCAGCTTGGGACTAGCGGGGAGTAATGAGCAGTTCTTC	CASSLGLAGSNEQFF
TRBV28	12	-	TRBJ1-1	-	TGTGCCAGCAGTTTAAGAGTCACTGAAGCTTTCTTT	CASSLRVTEAFF
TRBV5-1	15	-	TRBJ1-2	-	TGCGCCAGCAGCTTGGGCCGGGGGCGAGGTTATGGCTACACCTTC	CASSLGRGRGYGYTF
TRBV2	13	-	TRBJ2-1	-	TGTGCCAGCAAGGGAGGTACTTACAATGAGCAGTTCTTC	CASKGGTYNEQFF
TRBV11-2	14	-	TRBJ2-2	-	TGTGCCAGCAGCTCTATGAGGGGCGGAGGGGAGCTGTTTTTT	CASSSMRGGGELFF
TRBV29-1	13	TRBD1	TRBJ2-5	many	TGCAGCGTCGAAGACAGGGCCCGGGGGACCCAGTACTTC	CSVEDRARGTQYF
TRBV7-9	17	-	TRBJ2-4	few	TGTGCCAGCAGCTTAGGAGGAGGGACTCTAGAAGAAAACATTCAGTACTTC	CASSLGGGTLEENIQYF
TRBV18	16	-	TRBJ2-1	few	TGTGCCAGCTCACCCTTTTCAGCGGAGGTTAACAATGAGCAGTTCTTC	CASSPFSAEVNNEQFF
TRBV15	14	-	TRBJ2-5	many	TGTGCCACCAGCAGAGAGGGAGTTAGGGAGACCCAGTACTTC	CATSREGVRETQYF
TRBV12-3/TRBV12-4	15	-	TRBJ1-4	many	TGTGCCAGCAGTTCGTCAGGATCCGGTAATGAAAAACTGTTTTTT	CASSSSGSGNEKLFF
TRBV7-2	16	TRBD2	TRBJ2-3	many	TGTGCCAGCAGCTTTGCCGGGACTATAAGCACAGATACGCAGTATTTT	CASSFAGTISTDTQYF
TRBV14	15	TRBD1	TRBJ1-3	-	TGTGCCAGCAGCCCTGCGGGACAGGGTGGAAACACCATATATTTT	CASSPAGQGGNTIYF
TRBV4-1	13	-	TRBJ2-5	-	TGCGCCAGCAGCCAAGGGGTCCAAGAGACCCAGTACTTC	CASSQGVQETQYF
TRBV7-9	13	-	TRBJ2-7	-	TGTGCCAGCAGCTCGGTGGCGCTAGGCGAGCAGTACTTC	CASSSVALGEQYF
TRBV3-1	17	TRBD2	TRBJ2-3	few	TGTGCCAGCACCCGGACGGGGTCAGCGGGGGGCACAGATACGCAGTATTTT	CASTRTGSAGGTDTQYF
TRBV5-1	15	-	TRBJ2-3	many	TGCGCCAGCAGCTTGGTGATTGGCGCACCGGATACGCAGTATTTT	CASSLVIGAPDTQYF
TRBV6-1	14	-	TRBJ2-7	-	TGTGCCAGCAGTGGCCGGGACAAGCAATACGAGCAGTACTTC	CASSGRDKQYEQYF
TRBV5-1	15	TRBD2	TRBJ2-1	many	TGCGCCAGCAGCTCGGGACTAGGGTCCTACAATGAGCAGTTCTTC	CASSSGLGSYNEQFF
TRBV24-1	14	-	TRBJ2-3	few	TGTGCCACCAGTGATCTAACAGGTACAGATACGCAGTATTTT	CATSDLTGTDTQYF
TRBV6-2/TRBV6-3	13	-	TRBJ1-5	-	TGTGCCAGCAGTTATCCGGGGGTTCAGCCCCAGCATTTT	CASSYPGVQPQHF
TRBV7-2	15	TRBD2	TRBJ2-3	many	TGTGCCAGCAGTTCCGAAGGACTAGCGACAGATACGCAGTATTTT	CASSSEGLATDTQYF
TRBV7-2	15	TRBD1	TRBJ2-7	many	TGTGCCAGCAGCTTCATGAGACAGGGGGGTAGCGAGCAGTACTTC	CASSFMRQGGSEQYF